This TCR beta chain was captured by sequencing in a study of CD8+ T cells in alopecia areata (dated by TCRdb to between 2017 and 2018). General notes on the study: Treated patients were enrolled in an open-label pilot trial of oral tofacitinib, 5 to 10 mg twice daily, for moderate-to-severe alopecia areata. Patients stayed on tofacitinib for 6 to 18 months and then had 6 months of follow-up off drug so that delayed response and recurrence could be assessed. In treated patients, disease severity was measured using the SALT score, which gives the percentage of scalp surface area affected. In both human patients and the C3H/HeJ mouse model, the study applied high-throughput TCRbeta sequencing to look at T cell clonal expansion in alopecia areata. Scalp tissue and sorted CD4+ and CD8+ peripheral blood T cells from patchy and totalis/universalis alopecia areata patients and from healthy controls were covered by human TCRbeta sequencing. Biopsies were taken from tofacitinib-treated patients at baseline and at 4 and 24 weeks of treatment, and a later scalp biopsy was taken in several of the tofacitinib-treated patients. Clonality in the scalp was compared among normal scalp (n=4), patchy alopecia areata scalp (n=8), and alopecia totalis/universalis scalp (n=8). The RNA source kit depended on sample type: the PAXgene miRNA kit for fixed scalp, the miRNeasy kit for PBMCs, and the RNeasy kit for mouse skin. immunoSEQ multiplex PCR using 35 Vbeta forward primers and 13 Jbeta reverse primers was used to amplify TCRbeta CDR3 regions. Broader findings and caveats from the paper: The treated cohort was small, with a single nonresponder, so links between baseline CD8+ expansion and response need larger studies. Lesional scalp, especially in alopecia totalis/universalis, showed higher clonality and more expanded CD8+ clones than normal scalp, suggesting antigenic drive. Compared with mice, TCR sequences shared between patients were less clear, possibly partly because of HLA diversity across the patient population. Tofacitinib significantly lowered scalp clonality and the number of expanded CD8+ clones among the top 100 scalp clones. Many expanded lesional clones were found to persist in scalp and blood during tofacitinib treatment, and relapse after treatment cessation may be partly explained by this persistence. Unlike mouse skin, where gammadelta T cells dominate, normal human skin contains resident alphabeta T cells that get sequenced too, which complicates analysis of the scalp TCR repertoire.

The time point label for this specimen denotes: 4 weeks on oral tofacitinib. Taken with the paper, the label for treatment or condition translates to: oral pan-JAK inhibitor, 5-10 mg twice daily. Lesional scalp punch biopsies and peripheral blood were obtained from alopecia areata patients. PBMCs were isolated by density centrifugation and stained for CD3, CD4 and CD8, and CD4+ and CD8+ T cells were sorted on a FACSAria. V and J are truncated by 2 bases and 5 bases respectively, leaving an intervening sequence of 9 bases. The CDR3 runs 13 amino acids, cysteine and phenylalanine included. Here the CDR3 DNA is all that survives: 39 bases in frame from base 1. CDR1 PRHDT and CDR2 FYEKMQ are derived from the germline V gene (reference sequence). Concerning this clone itself: The antigen this receptor binds is unknown. Nothing much larger sits one base from this clone, and base qualities are not available.

Libraries were prepared through the immunoSEQ multiplex PCR assay. RNA was extracted from all samples and reverse transcribed into cDNA as template for TCR sequencing. SuperScript III was used to make first-strand cDNA, primed with a 2:1 mix of oligo-dT and random hexamers. A synthetic immune receptor repertoire was used to measure amplification bias, and any remaining bias was corrected computationally. Concerning the study's data processing: Raw reads were preprocessed to remove errors, and CDR3 was defined by IMGT conventions from the conserved cysteine to phenylalanine. To get clonality, Shannon entropy was normalized by log2 of the number of productive unique TCRs and the result was subtracted from 1. Whether scalp clones were CD4 or CD8 was inferred by matching scalp TCRbeta sequences against CD4 and CD8 repertoires sorted from blood. TCRdb carries this immuneACCESS record with in-frame sequences only. Its versions omit some clonotypes, under half of them owing to an unresolved V gene in the studies checked, with the rest unexplained. The DNA gave D and trimming, while V, J and clone size come from that table. The sample data list about 140,000 clones, and about 85% of these were observed just once. In total, the top ten clones hold roughly 13% of the sample.

The input for sequencing was CD8+ T cells sorted from blood, taken at week 4, from a patient treated with tofacitinib. This TCR came from a human donor with alopecia areata. The chain links TRBV13 with TRBJ2-5; 6 matching bases give a weak D call of TRBD1. The encoded CDR3 is CASSLTGMETQYF. The sequence in DNA is TGTGCCAGCAGCTTAACAGGGATGGAGACCCAGTACTTC.